The sequence of this TCR beta chain was determined in a study of tissue T cells after allogeneic stem cell transplantation. Study-level points and caveats: Blood and spleen captured only part of the tissue TCR repertoire.

Comment on this clone: The antigen is undetermined. Genes and germline come from the mouse. The sequence runs out 1 residue before the end of the CDR3; the remainder is reconstructed from the germline J gene.

Per germline, CDR1 KGHTA and CDR2 FQNQQP. The CDR3 consists of 15 residues. Time point noted: mouse harvest day 14 after allogeneic transplant. The graft held 10^6 splenic CD5+ T cells and 10^7 T-cell-depleted bone marrow cells. Tissues came from B6→BALB/c major-mismatch GVHD mice at day 7 or 14. Method: immunoSEQ multiplex PCR; TCRdb's copy keeps in-frame clones and lacks some. The sample consists of nearly 7,000 clones, under 35% of them appearing once. The sequenced material came from skin. The chain couples TRBV23 to TRBJ2-2; TRBD1, the table's D call, was not compared with the DNA. The sequence was collected from a female BALB/c mouse given C57BL/6 T cells with graft-versus-host disease after an allogeneic hematopoietic cell transplant. The sequenced CDR3 bases are TGCTCCAGCAGTCCCACAGGGGGCAACACCGGGCAGCTCTAC. Encoded protein: CSSSPTGGNTGQLY. The CDR3 in full is CSSSPTGGNTGQLYF.